This T cell receptor beta chain was identified during a study of T cell responses to AZD1222 COVID-19 vaccine. Only in-frame clones appear in the TCRdb table, and some are missing; sequencing was by immunoSEQ multiplex PCR. The top ten hold roughly 7% of the sample, which has 95,000 to 150,000 clones, around nine tenths seen once. In germline, CDR1 is MDHEN, CDR2 SYDVKM. V was pared by 2 bases and J by 10 bases, with 11 bases between. This CDR3 contains 12 residues. Findings and caveats of the study: The study found Spike-specific TCR breadth and depth rose after two AZD1222 doses. Repertoires in all cases were sampled only once the peak T cell response had passed. White British ancestry dominated among donors, who included more females, and clonal diversity was possibly underestimated.

Turning to this clone: Antigen unknown.

The sequence came from an adult in good health. This sequence joins TRBV28 and TRBJ1-2, with unresolved D. Here the sequenced sample was peripheral blood, taken on day 0 of AZD1222 vaccination. CDR3 nucleotides: TGTGCCAGCAGTTTACTGGGGATCTCCTACACCTTC. It codes for CASSLLGISYTF.